The rows below give T cell receptor beta chains drawn from one sample of a study of blood T cell repertoires in COVID-19. Here immunoSEQ multiplex PCR was the method, and the copy in TCRdb shows in-frame clones only, minus some. Among some 29,000 clones, about 80% were seen once, and the ten largest hold roughly 40%. Sequencing used peripheral blood. The receptors derive from a man in his 70s with acute or convalescent COVID-19. The CDR3 runs from the conserved cysteine through the conserved F or W. The D gene is left open where the match is weak. Clone sizes are given selectively: once, few, many, or a class where the clone is expanded.

>.|TRBD1|TRBV28|TRBJ1-2
TGTGCCAGCAGGCAAGGGTCCGACAGGGGTGTAGGCTACACCTTC
CASRQGSDRGVGYTF
>.|.|TRBV7-9|TRBJ1-4
TGTGCCAGCAGCTTGATGGGCGCGGAGGTTAAACTGTTTTTT
CASSLMGAEVKLFF
>.|TRBD1|TRBV6-5|TRBJ1-5
TGTGCCAGTGGACAGGGGGCGACTCAGCCCCAGCATTTT
CASGQGATQPQHF
>.|.|TRBV24-1|TRBJ1-1
TGTGCCACCAGTGATTCGGGGTTCACTGAAGCTTTCTTT
CATSDSGFTEAFF
>.|.|TRBV5-1|TRBJ2-7
TGCGCCAGCAGCCTGAGCGGCGGCGAGCAGTACTTC
CASSLSGGEQYF
>few|.|TRBV7-3|TRBJ2-2
TGTGCCAGCAGCCACCTCATACAGGGAAACGGGGAGCTGTTTTTT
CASSHLIQGNGELFF
>.|.|TRBV27|TRBJ2-3
TGTGCCAGCAGTTTACGGGATCAGGAAGATACGCAGTATTTT
CASSLRDQEDTQYF
>.|.|TRBV7-9|TRBJ2-7
TGTGCCAGCAGCTTAGAAACAGGGCTCCACGAGCAGTACTTC
CASSLETGLHEQYF
>.|.|TRBV6-5|TRBJ1-6
TGTGCCAGCAGTTCCAGGGGAACGAATTCACCCCTCCACTTT
CASSSRGTNSPLHF
>.|TRBD1|TRBV5-1|TRBJ1-6
TGCGCCAGCAGCCGAACCCGACAGGGGGTCTCACCCCTCCACTTT
CASSRTRQGVSPLHF
>.|.|TRBV6-5|TRBJ1-6
TGTGCCAGCAGTTCAGGGTATTATTCACCCCTCCACTTT
CASSSGYYSPLHF
>once|TRBD1|TRBV10-3|TRBJ1-2
TGTGCCATCAGCGGACAGGGGTATGGCTACACCTTC
CAISGQGYGYTF
>.|.|TRBV6-2/TRBV6-3|TRBJ1-1
TGTGCCAGCAGTTACCCCGAAGACATTGAGCCTGAAGCTTTCTTT
CASSYPEDIEPEAFF
>few|TRBD1|TRBV4-2|TRBJ1-4
TGTGCCAGCAGCTACACCGGGACAGGGGCTGAAAAACTGTTTTTT
CASSYTGTGAEKLFF
>.|.|TRBV19|TRBJ1-1
TGTGCCAGCAGGATCCCCGGGGGGGGGTTTGGGAACACTGAAGCTTTCTTT
CASRIPGGGFGNTEAFF
>.|.|TRBV7-9|TRBJ1-1
TGTGCCAGCAGCTTTTCGGAGGTGATCCCTGAAGCTTTCTTT
CASSFSEVIPEAFF
>.|.|TRBV28|TRBJ1-2
TGTGCCAGCAGGATGGGGCCATCTAACTATGGCTACACCTTC
CASRMGPSNYGYTF
>.|TRBD2|TRBV24-1|TRBJ2-2
TGTGCCACCAGTGACCCCAGCGGGACGGCCGGGGAGCTGTTTTTT
CATSDPSGTAGELFF
>.|.|TRBV19|TRBJ2-1
TGTGCCAGTAGTATCCGGTCTAATGAGCAGTTCTTC
CASSIRSNEQFF
>medium-sized|TRBD2|TRBV5-4|TRBJ2-7
TGTGCCAGCCGGACAGCGGGAGGAGGAGGATACAGCGAGCAGTACTTC
CASRTAGGGGYSEQYF
>.|TRBD1|TRBV5-1|TRBJ2-3
TGCGCCAGCAGCCGCGTGGTCGGGACAGCCAGCACAGATACGCAGTATTTT
CASSRVVGTASTDTQYF